What follows describes a single T cell receptor (beta chain). The antigen remains unidentified. The sample's time point: 4-8 weeks after completion of therapy. This record belongs to a study of T cell therapy after organ transplantation. Study details: After therapy, patients were monitored for about 30 weeks. Short-term post-therapy blood was drawn 4 to 8 weeks after therapy ended. Study results and caveats: Post-therapy CD8 clonality change correlated inversely with pretherapy clonality. Low CD8+ T cell yield possibly reduced coverage, hiding nonresponder expansions.

The length of the CDR3 is 14 residues. Germline V gives CDR1 MNHEY, CDR2 SMNVEV (reference sequence). The V gene lost 6 bases and the J gene lost 5 bases, with 14 bases spanning the gap. TCRdb keeps only in-frame clones here, not all; method: immunoSEQ multiplex PCR. Among 15,000 to 20,000 clones, around 82% were seen once, and the ten largest hold around a tenth. The chain carries TRBV27 and TRBJ2-1, with D perhaps matching TRBD2 (7 bases). This clonotype was sampled from a human patient who had received a solid organ transplant and had CMV disease. Some T cells may be supplied by the graft donor. Specimen: CD8+ T cells from blood, collected after autologous CMV-specific T cell therapy. The CDR3 loop is CASRLGGVNNEQFF. CDR3 nucleotide sequence: TGTGCCAGCAGGTTAGGGGGGGTTAACAATGAGCAGTTCTTC.